These 8 T cell receptor beta chains were sequenced from one sample in a study of cytomegalovirus exposure and HLA in healthy donors. PCR used 60 Vbeta primers and 13 Jbeta primers. Assay used: immunoSEQ multiplex PCR; TCRdb lists only in-frame clones, some missing. The sample shows some 130,000 clones, 80% to 85% of them seen only once. Sequencing input: PBMCs. The receptors come from a boy aged 5-17 years in good health and CMV-seronegative.

The J gene is TRBJ2-5, the V gene TRBV13; 15 bases match TRBD2. V was clipped by 5 bases and J by 5 bases; unmatched bases: 3. Germline V gene data show CDR1 as PRHDT and CDR2 as FYEKMQ (reference sequence). The CDR3 has 15 residues. CDR3 DNA: TGTGCCAGCAGCCTGGGACTAGCGGGGGGCGAGACCCAGTACTTC. Its protein is CASSLGLAGGETQYF. The whole variable domain, filled in from reference TRBV13 and TRBJ2-5, reads AAGVIQSPRHLIKEKRETATLKCYPIPRHDTVYWYQQGPGQDPQFLISFYEKMQSDKGSIPDRFSAQQFSDYHSELNMSSLELGDSALYFCASSLGLAGGETQYFGPGTRLLVL.

The chain's CDR3 is CATTMGEGGYTF. The CDR3 coding sequence is TGTGCCACCACCATGGGGGAGGGTGGCTACACCTTC. The V and J genes are TRBV19 and TRBJ1-2; a weak D match, TRBD1 (5 bases). CDR1 is LNHDA, CDR2 SQIVND, per germline (reference sequence). The CDR3 totals 12 residues. The V end lost 10 bases, the J end lost 7 bases, and 16 bases lay between the germline ends.

This chain uses TRBV15 with TRBJ2-7; 11 positions agree with TRBD2. Germline V lookup: CDR1 LNHNV, CDR2 YYDKDF (reference sequence). The CDR3 covers 18 residues. The trim removed 0 bases at V and 3 bases at J, leaving 10 bases unmatched. The CDR3 is CATSRDPSTSGRLYEQYF. The CDR3 nucleotides read TGTGCCACCAGCAGAGACCCCTCAACTAGCGGGAGACTCTACGAGCAGTACTTC.

The table lists this clone with a few counts. The chain combines TRBV19 with TRBJ2-3, with no clear D. Germline CDR1 and CDR2: LNHDA and SQIVND (reference sequence). The CDR3 is 14 residues long. Trimming took 1 base from V and 3 from J, leaving 8 bases between them. As DNA, the CDR3 is TGTGCCAGTAGTATAGCCGCGGTGACAGATACGCAGTATTTT. Its translation: CASSIAAVTDTQYF.

The rearrangement links TRBV6-5 to TRBJ2-5; TRBD2 might be the D (5 bases). The DNA matches TRBJ2-7 better at its end, which makes the J call doubtful. The CDR3 loop spans 13 amino acids. Germline CDR1 is MNHEY and CDR2 is SVGAGI. The CDR3 spells CASRDPSIHEQYF. Here the CDR3 DNA reads TGTGCCAGCAGGGACCCTAGCATCCACGAGCAGTACTTC.

The chain employs TRBV7-2 and TRBJ2-1; 7 bases map to TRBD2. Trimming removed 0 bases from V and 7 bases from J; junction bases left unmatched: 9. CDR3 size: 16 residues. Germline CDR1 is SGHTA and CDR2 is FQGNSA. This CDR3 reads CASSLALGAGGNEQFF. DNA for the CDR3: TGTGCCAGCAGCTTAGCTTTGGGAGCCGGGGGGAATGAGCAGTTCTTC.

V gene TRBV7-2 combines with J gene TRBJ2-3; D uncertain. The CDR3 is 14 amino acids. V shed 0 bases and J shed 2 bases, with 6 bases lying between them. Germline loops: CDR1 SGHTA, CDR2 FQGNSA. Here the CDR3 DNA reads TGTGCCAGCAGCTTAGCTTCCTCCACAGATACGCAGTATTTT. Amino acids: CASSLASSTDTQYF.

The chain couples TRBV5-1 to TRBJ1-1; TRBD1 agrees at 7 bases. Germline assignment: CDR1 SGHRS and CDR2 YFSETQ. This CDR3 has 15 residues. After removal of 3 bases from V and 0 bases from J, the junction contained 5 bases not matched to a gene. The CDR3 DNA reads TGCGCCAGCAGCTACCTACAGGGGATGAACACTGAAGCTTTCTTT. It specifies CASSYLQGMNTEAFF.